This entry concerns a single T cell receptor (beta chain). No antigen is known for it. Base qualities were left out, and no much larger clone turns up one base away. The same CDR3 is also encoded by other DNA sequences in this sample. CD8 naive samples were obtained by positive selection for CCR7 among CD45RO-negative cells, yielding a CD45RA+CCR7+ population from which TemRA cells were excluded. Donors were healthy HIV-negative adults with no recently reported acute infections or vaccinations. Every donor was a Caucasian adult residing in Nashville, Tennessee, USA. Blood was obtained by leukapheresis, after which PBMCs were separated by Ficoll-Histopaque density gradient centrifugation and cryopreserved in liquid nitrogen vapor phase. Purity and quantity of every magnetically sorted T cell population were checked by analytical flow cytometry. Each sorted fraction had its genomic DNA isolated and then quantified by UV absorbance on a Nanodrop 2000c.

The CDR3 starts with the cysteine, ends with the phenylalanine, and has 14 residues. The only DNA kept is the CDR3, 42 bases in frame from the first base. V loses 5 bases at its end and J loses 3 bases; junction bases beyond the gene matches: 5. The germline V gene supplies CDR1 SGHTA and CDR2 FQGTGA. TCR CDR3 regions were amplified from genomic DNA by multiplex PCR using the deep immunoSEQ assay. Extracted genomic DNA from each cell subset was spread evenly across all wells of several immunoSEQ 96-well plates, with each plate serving as a replicate. Each replicate PCR for sorted subsets received about 180 ng genomic DNA, equal to roughly 33,000 T cell genomes. Purified libraries were quantified with a Qubit 3.0 fluorometer, sized on a Bioanalyzer 2100, and re-quantified with the KAPA Library Quantification kit. Every immunoSEQ 96-well plate was sequenced on a dedicated single-read 150-cycle Illumina NextSeq 550 flow cell. Regarding the original processing steps: Because only junctional sequences without quality scores were contained in the immunoSEQ output, filtering matching that applied to full-length reads could not be performed. To assign V/J genes and CDR3, sequences were annotated against IMGT germline references using PyIR, a Python wrapper for IgBLAST v1.9. Reads with weak V/J assignments (E-value above 1e-6), missing CDR3, stop codons, out-of-frame junctions, or ambiguous translated residues were removed. V3J clonotypes were defined as sequences sharing the same inferred V gene, J gene, and CDR3 amino acid sequence. Percentage overlap between repertoires was computed as shared unique clonotypes divided by the size of the smaller repertoire. Richness of each repertoire was evaluated using RTK rarefaction, the Chao1 estimator, and Recon v2.1 estimates of unobserved clonotypes. Generation probabilities for all TCRbeta clonotypes obtained by the gDNA method from a handful of donors were computed using OLGA. TCRdb limited this immuneACCESS table to in-frame rearrangements with V and J called. A share of clones is missing; checked studies link under half to unresolved V genes, and the rest is unexplained. The DNA gave D and trimming, while V, J and clone size come from that table. The sample table shows approximately 1.9 million clones, and around 93% are seen once. Approximately 1.6% of the sample comes from the top ten.

The data stem from a study of shared clonotypes between healthy human individuals (TCRdb year 2020). Looking at the study overall: The cohort included a few men and two women between 18 and 49 years of age. For each donor, CD4 naive and CD4 memory were each given three plates, CD8 naive was given two plates, and CD8 memory was given one plate. Blood TCR repertoires of four to six healthy adults were deeply sequenced to estimate repertoire size and the extent of clonotype sharing between individuals. Libraries were prepared and TCR repertoires were sequenced by different laboratories using diverse techniques, in order to increase sequencing depth and limit assay-specific biases. Between about 0.8 and 8.9 billion PBMCs per donor were obtained by leukapheresis. What the work shows at the level of the full study, not this receptor alone: Estimated clonotype richness was generally larger for naive than for memory subsets. Sampling was restricted to blood, and TCR repertoires in tissues likely differ from the TCR repertoires found in blood. Clonotypes shared by all four sorted-subset donors showed higher generation probabilities than non-shared clonotypes. Rarefaction of sorted-subset datasets indicated incomplete sequencing despite the large sequencing depth. About 5% of naive CD4, around 4% of naive CD8, approximately 2.2% of memory CD4, and more than 0.35% of memory CD8 clonotypes were shared across several donors. The small number of donors limited the genetic and exposure-history diversity represented. Based on pairwise subsampling, the degree of clonotype sharing among donors was expected to be affected by sequencing depth.

This TCR derives from a young man in good health. Some clones in this sample may be carry-over from other donors' samples. This chain joins TRBV7-3 to TRBJ2-3; TRBD1 agrees with 7 junctional bases. Sample: naive CD8+ T cells from PBMCs. The cell subset or site label, read with the paper, signifies: CD45RA+CCR7+. The DNA sequence is given as TGTGCCAGCAGCCCCCGACAGGGTACAGATACGCAGTATTTT. It encodes CASSPRQGTDTQYF.